This T cell receptor beta chain originates from a study of cytomegalovirus exposure and HLA in healthy donors. A remark on this clone: Its antigen is not identified.

Findings and limits, study-wide: Judged likely to be a sequencing artifact was a cluster of highly shared sequence variants. TCR beta sequences numbering 15,000 to 20,000 were associated with HLA alleles at 0.05 false discovery rate in a later analysis. Most sequenced TCRs were rare (though some public TCRs occurred in many donors).

V was clipped by 0 bases and J by 1 base, with 10 bases between them. CDR3 length equals 15 residues. CDR1 and CDR2 from the germline V gene are LGHNA and YNFKEQ. In the PCR, 60 Vbeta and 13 Jbeta primers were used. Profiled with immunoSEQ multiplex PCR; TCRdb holds only in-frame clones, not every one. This repertoire shows about 170,000 clones, 70% to 80% found once; its top ten account for 2% to 2.5%. The sequence was obtained from a woman between 50 and 59 years old in good health and CMV-seronegative. The rearrangement joins TRBV4-2 to TRBJ2-7; no firm D call. Input material: PBMCs. The chain's CDR3 is CASSQEVLVSYEQYF. Here the CDR3 DNA reads TGTGCCAGCAGCCAAGAGGTGCTAGTATCCTACGAGCAGTACTTC.